This entry concerns a single T cell receptor beta chain. These data are taken from a study of blood T cell repertoires in COVID-19. Seattle patient enrollment occurred during active infection, with longitudinal follow-up thereafter. In germline, CDR1 is MNHEY, CDR2 SMNVEV (reference sequence). V lost 5 bases, J lost 6 bases, and 7 bases stayed unmatched. There are 15 residues in the CDR3. Per the original data handling: Reference gene primer amplification in the assay estimated nucleated cell counts. Assay used: immunoSEQ multiplex PCR; TCRdb lists only in-frame clones, some missing. V and J calls and clone size are copied from that table; D and trimming were computed from the DNA. The data contain 160,000 or so clones, around 84% of them singletons.

Sequenced input: peripheral blood. The clonotype comes from a woman aged 45-65 years with COVID-19, enrolled during active disease. The chain recombines TRBV27 with TRBJ1-1; 12 bases fit TRBD1. The CDR3 sequence: CASSPGTGGTAEAFF. The CDR3 nucleotides are TGTGCCAGCAGTCCCGGGACAGGGGGCACCGCTGAAGCTTTCTTT.